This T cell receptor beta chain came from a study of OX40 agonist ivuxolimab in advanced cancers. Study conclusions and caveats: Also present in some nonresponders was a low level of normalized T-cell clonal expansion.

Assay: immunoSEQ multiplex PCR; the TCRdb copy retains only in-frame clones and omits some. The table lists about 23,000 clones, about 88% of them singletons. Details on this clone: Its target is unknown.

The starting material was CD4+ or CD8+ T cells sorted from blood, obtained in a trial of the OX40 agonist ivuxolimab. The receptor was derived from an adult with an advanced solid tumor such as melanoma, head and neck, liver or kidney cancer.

CDR3 protein: CASSIGGGPTDTQYF. CDR3 nucleotide sequence: TGTGCCAGTAGTATCGGCGGGGGCCCCACAGATACGCAGTATTTT. The chain couples TRBV19 to TRBJ2-3, with D perhaps matching TRBD2 (7 bases). Looked up from germline, CDR1 is LNHDA and CDR2 is SQIVND (reference sequence). The CDR3 sequence is 15 residues long. Trimming stripped 3 bases from V and 2 bases from J, with 12 bases between.